This T cell receptor beta chain was identified during a study of Graves' ophthalmopathy and Graves' hyperthyroidism. Study conclusions and caveats: Among thyroid clonotypes expanded above 0.001 frequency, most also appeared in blood.

The CDR3 spans 18 residues. Per germline, CDR1 MNHNS and CDR2 SASEGT. V lost 7 bases, J lost 5 bases, and 20 bases stayed unmatched. TCR beta CDR3 amplification used RNA transcripts. In the first round, RT-PCR was carried out with HTBI primers, and a multiplex PCR formed the second round. TCRdb used MiXCR to reprocess the multiplex PCR reads, holding one entry per CDR3 protein. The profile shows fewer than 600,000 distinct CDR3 sequences, 14% of them singletons. A remark on this clonotype: The antigen is not known.

Sequencing was done on a sample of blood. The TCR was taken from a woman in her thirties with Graves' ophthalmopathy. The chain combines TRBV6-1 with TRBJ2-5; the match to TRBD1 covers 9 bases. The CDR3 nucleotides read TGTGCCAGCACTCCCCGCCCCGGGACAGGGAGTTTGGGGGAGACCCAGTACTTC. Translating it yields CASTPRPGTGSLGETQYF.